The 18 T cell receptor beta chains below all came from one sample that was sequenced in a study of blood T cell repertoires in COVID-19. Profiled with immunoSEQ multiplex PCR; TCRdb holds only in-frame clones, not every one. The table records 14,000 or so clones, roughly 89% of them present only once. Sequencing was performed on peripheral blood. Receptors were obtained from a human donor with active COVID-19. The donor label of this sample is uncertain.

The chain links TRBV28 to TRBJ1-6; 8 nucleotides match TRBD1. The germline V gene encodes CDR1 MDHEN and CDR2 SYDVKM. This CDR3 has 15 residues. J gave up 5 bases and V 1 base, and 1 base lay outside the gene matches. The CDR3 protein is CASSLLGQDNSPLHF. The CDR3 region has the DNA TGTGCCAGCAGTTTATTGGGACAGGATAATTCACCCCTCCACTTT.

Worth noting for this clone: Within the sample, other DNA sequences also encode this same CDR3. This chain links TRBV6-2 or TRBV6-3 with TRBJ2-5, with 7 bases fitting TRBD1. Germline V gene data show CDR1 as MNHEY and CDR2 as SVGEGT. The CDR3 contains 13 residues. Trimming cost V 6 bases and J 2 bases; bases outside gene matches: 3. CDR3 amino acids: CASSRDRQETQYF. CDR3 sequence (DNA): TGTGCCAGCAGCAGGGACAGACAAGAGACCCAGTACTTC.

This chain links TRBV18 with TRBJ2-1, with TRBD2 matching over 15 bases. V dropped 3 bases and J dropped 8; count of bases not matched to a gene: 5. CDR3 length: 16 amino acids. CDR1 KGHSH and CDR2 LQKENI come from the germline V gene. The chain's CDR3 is CASSPGLAGGQDEQFF. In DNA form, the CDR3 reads TGTGCCAGCTCACCTGGACTAGCGGGGGGGCAAGATGAGCAGTTCTTC.

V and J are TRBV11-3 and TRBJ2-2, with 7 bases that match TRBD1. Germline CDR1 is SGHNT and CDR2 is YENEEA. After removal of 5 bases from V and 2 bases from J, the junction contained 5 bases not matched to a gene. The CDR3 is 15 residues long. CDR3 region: CASSEGTVNTGELFF. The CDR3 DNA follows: TGTGCCAGCAGCGAAGGGACAGTTAACACCGGGGAGCTGTTTTTT.

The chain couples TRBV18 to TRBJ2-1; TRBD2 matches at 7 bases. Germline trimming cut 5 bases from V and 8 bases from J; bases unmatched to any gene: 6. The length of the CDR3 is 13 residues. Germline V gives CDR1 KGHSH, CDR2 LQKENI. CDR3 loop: CASSAQRGDEQFF. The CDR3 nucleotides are TGTGCCAGCTCAGCGCAGCGGGGCGATGAGCAGTTCTTC.

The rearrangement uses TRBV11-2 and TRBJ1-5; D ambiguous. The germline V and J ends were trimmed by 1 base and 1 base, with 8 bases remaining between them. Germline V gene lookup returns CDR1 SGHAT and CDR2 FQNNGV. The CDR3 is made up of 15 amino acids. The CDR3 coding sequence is TGTGCCAGCAGCTTAGCGTTGACAAGCAATCAGCCCCAGCATTTT. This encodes CASSLALTSNQPQHF.

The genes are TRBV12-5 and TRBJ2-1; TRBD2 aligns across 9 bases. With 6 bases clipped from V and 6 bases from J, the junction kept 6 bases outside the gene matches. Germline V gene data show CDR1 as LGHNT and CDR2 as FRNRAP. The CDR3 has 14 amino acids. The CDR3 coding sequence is TGTGCTAGTGGCTATAGCGGGGGCTCCAATGAGCAGTTCTTC. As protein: CASGYSGGSNEQFF.

CDR3 nucleotide sequence: TGTGCCAGCAGCCACGGACAGGGGGCCAGAGTCTCGATAGATACGCAGTATTTT. This translates into CASSHGQGARVSIDTQYF. V gene TRBV28 combines with J gene TRBJ2-3; 11 nucleotides align to TRBD1. CDR3 length: 18 amino acids. After removal of 6 bases from V and 5 bases from J, the junction contained 16 bases not matched to a gene. Germline lookup yields CDR1 MDHEN and CDR2 SYDVKM.

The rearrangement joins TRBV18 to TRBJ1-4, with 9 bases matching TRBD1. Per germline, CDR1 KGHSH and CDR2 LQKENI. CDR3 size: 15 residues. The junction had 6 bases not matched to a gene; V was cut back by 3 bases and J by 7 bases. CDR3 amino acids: CASSPSGTGSEKLFF. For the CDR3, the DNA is TGTGCCAGCTCACCCTCCGGGACAGGGTCTGAAAAACTGTTTTTT.

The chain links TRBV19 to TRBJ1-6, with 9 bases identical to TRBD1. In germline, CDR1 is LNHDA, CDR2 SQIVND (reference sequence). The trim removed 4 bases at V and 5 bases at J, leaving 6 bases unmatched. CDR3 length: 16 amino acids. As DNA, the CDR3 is TGTGCCAGTAGTACCACAGGGGGCGGCCATAATTCACCCCTCCACTTT. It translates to CASSTTGGGHNSPLHF. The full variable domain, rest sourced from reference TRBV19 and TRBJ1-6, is DGGITQSPKYLFRKEGQNVTLSCEQNLNHDAMYWYRQDPGQGLRLIYYSQIVNDFQKGDIAEGYSVSREKKESFPLTVTSAQKNPTAFYLCASSTTGGGHNSPLHFGNGTRLTVT.

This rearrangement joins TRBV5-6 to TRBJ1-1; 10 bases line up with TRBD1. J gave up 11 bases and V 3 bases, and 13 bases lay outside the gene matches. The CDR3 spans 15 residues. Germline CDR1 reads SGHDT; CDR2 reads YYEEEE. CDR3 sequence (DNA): TGTGCCAGCAGCTCACCGGGACAGGGGTTTGGCCTGGCTTTCTTT. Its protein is CASSSPGQGFGLAFF.

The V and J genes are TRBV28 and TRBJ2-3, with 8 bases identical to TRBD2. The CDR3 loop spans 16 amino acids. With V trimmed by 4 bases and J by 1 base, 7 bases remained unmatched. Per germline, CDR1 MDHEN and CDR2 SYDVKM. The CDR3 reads CASSSAGREGTDTQYF. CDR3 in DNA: TGTGCCAGCAGTTCGGCAGGGCGGGAGGGCACAGATACGCAGTATTTT. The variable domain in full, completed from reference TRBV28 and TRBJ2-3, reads DVKVTQSSRYLVKRTGEKVFLECVQDMDHENMFWYRQDPGLGLRLIYFSYDVKMKEKGDIPEGYSVSREKKERFSLILESASTNQTSMYLCASSSAGREGTDTQYFGPGTRLTVL.

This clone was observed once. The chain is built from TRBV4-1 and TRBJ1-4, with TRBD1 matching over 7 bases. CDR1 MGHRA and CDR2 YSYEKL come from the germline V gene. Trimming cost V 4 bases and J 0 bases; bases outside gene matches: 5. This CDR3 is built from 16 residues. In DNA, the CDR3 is TGCGCCAGCAGCCCGGGACAGTCTGCAACTAATGAAAAACTGTTTTTT. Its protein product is CASSPGQSATNEKLFF.

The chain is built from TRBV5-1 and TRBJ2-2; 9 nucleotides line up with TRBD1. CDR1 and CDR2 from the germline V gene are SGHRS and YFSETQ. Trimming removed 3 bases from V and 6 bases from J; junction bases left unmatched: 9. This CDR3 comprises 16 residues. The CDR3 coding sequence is TGCGCCAGCAGCTCTAATCCGGGACAGGGAGCCGGGGAGCTGTTTTTT. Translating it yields CASSSNPGQGAGELFF.

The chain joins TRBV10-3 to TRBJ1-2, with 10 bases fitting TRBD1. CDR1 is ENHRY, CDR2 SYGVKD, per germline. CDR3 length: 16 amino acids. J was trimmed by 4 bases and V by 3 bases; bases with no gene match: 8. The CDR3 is CAISDATTGGVYGYTF. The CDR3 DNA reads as TGTGCCATCAGTGACGCGACGACAGGGGGCGTCTATGGCTACACCTTC.

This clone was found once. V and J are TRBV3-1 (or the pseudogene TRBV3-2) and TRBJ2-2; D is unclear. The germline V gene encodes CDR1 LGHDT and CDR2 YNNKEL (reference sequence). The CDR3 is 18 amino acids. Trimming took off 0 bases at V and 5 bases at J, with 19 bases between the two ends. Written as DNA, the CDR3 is TGTGCCAGCAGCCAAGATTGGTCCGCGTCTTTCGCGACCGGGGAGCTGTTTTTT. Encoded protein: CASSQDWSASFATGELFF.

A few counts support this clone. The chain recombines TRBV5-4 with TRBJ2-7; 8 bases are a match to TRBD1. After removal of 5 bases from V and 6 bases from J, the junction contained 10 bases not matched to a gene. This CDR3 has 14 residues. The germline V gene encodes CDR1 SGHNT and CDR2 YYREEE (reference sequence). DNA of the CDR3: TGTGCCAGCAGAGTAGGACAGGGTTTGGGCGAGCAGTACTTC. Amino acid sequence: CASRVGQGLGEQYF.

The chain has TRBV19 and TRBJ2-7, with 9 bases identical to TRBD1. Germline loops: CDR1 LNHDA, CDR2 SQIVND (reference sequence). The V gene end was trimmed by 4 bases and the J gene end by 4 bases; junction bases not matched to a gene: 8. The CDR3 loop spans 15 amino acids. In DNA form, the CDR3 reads TGTGCCAGTAGTACTACCGGGACAGGGTCGTACGAGCAGTACTTC. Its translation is CASSTTGTGSYEQYF.